What follows describes a single T cell receptor (beta chain). Using immunoSEQ multiplex PCR, the repertoire was profiled, and TCRdb retains in-frame clones only, with some absent. The sample lists just under 60,000 clones; about 95% were seen once. Looked up from germline, CDR1 is MNHEY and CDR2 is SVGAGI. There are 15 residues in the CDR3. V lost 5 bases and J lost 1; bases outside the gene matches: 7. The data originate from a study of technical replicates of blood from four donors. The V and J genes are TRBV6-5 and TRBJ2-7; 8 bases match TRBD1. This receptor was taken from a human donor in good health. Some clones in this sample may be carry-over from other donors' samples. The sample comprised PBMCs. The CDR3 nucleotides are TGTGCCAGCAGTCGCGACAGGGGAAATTCCTACGAGCAGTACTTC. Its translation is CASSRDRGNSYEQYF.